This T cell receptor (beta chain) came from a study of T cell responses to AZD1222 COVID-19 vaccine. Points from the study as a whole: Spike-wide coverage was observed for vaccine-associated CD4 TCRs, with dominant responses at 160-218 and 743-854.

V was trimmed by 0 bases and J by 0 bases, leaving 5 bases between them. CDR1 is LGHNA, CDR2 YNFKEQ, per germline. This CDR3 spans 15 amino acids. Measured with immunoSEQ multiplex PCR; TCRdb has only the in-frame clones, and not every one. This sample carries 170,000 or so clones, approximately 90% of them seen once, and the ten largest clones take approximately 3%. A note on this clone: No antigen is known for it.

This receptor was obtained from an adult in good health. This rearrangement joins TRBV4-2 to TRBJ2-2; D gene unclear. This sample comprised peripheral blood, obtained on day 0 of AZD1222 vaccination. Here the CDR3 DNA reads TGTGCCAGCAGCCAAGATCGATCGAACACCGGGGAGCTGTTTTTT. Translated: CASSQDRSNTGELFF.